This T cell receptor beta chain was recovered during a study of OX40 agonist ivuxolimab in advanced cancers. The overall study: Patients were around 83% male with ages roughly 20 to 80, mean approximately 62. Prior therapy, whether anti-PD-1, anti-PD-L1 or anti-CTLA-4, was allowed, and 40% had some.

Germline V gives CDR1 MRHNA, CDR2 SNTAGT. The CDR3 length is 14 residues. Trimming shortened V by 3 bases and J by 4 bases, and 12 bases separated the two germline ends. Here immunoSEQ multiplex PCR was the method, and the copy in TCRdb shows in-frame clones only, minus some. In the table there are some 50,000 clones, nearly 80% of which are singletons. The TCR originated in an adult with an advanced solid tumor such as melanoma, head and neck, liver or kidney cancer. The chain joins TRBV6-4 to TRBJ1-1, with D possibly TRBD1 on 6 matching bases. The sample in question was CD4+ or CD8+ T cells sorted from blood, obtained in a trial of the OX40 agonist ivuxolimab. DNA for the CDR3: TGTGCCAGCAGTGAACAGGGCTTCGTCACTGAAGCTTTCTTT. Amino acid sequence: CASSEQGFVTEAFF.